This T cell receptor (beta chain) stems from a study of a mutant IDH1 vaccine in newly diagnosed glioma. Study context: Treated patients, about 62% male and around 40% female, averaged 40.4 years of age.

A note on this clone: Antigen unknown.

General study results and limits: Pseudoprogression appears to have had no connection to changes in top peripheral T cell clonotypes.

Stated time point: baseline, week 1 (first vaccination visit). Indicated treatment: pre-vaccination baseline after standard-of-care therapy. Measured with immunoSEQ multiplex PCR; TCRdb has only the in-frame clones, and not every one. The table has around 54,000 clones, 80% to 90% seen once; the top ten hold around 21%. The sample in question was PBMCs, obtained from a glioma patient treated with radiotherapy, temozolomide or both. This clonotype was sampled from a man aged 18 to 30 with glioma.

The CDR3 DNA sequence: TGTGCCAGTAGTAGGAAAGGGATGGAAGATACGCAGTATTTT. Residues: CASSRKGMEDTQYF. This chain links TRBV19 with TRBJ2-3; D is undetermined. Germline CDR1 and CDR2: LNHDA and SQIVND (reference sequence). Trimming shortened V by 4 bases and J by 5 bases, and 13 bases separated the two germline ends. This CDR3 is 14 amino acids long.